This T cell receptor (beta chain) is drawn from a study of patients and donors after allogeneic stem cell transplantation. This clonotype occurred a few times. Per germline, CDR1 SGDLS and CDR2 YYNGEE. V was clipped by 0 bases and J by 3 bases, with 6 bases between them. The CDR3 loop spans 13 amino acids. TCRdb recomputed calls from the RT-PCR reads with MiXCR, one row per CDR3 protein. The sample yields roughly 940,000 distinct CDR3 sequences, approximately 19% seen once. The chain links TRBV9 to TRBJ1-1; D remains ambiguous. This sequence originates from a human donor who was either an allogeneic HSCT recipient or a stem cell or donor lymphocyte infusion donor (not recorded which). It is not recorded whose cells these are; they may come from a transplant donor. Material: blood, either unsorted or a sorted T cell fraction (not recorded which). CDR3 protein: CASSVVFDTEAFF. The CDR3 DNA reads as TGTGCCAGCAGCGTAGTGTTTGACACTGAAGCTTTCTTT.